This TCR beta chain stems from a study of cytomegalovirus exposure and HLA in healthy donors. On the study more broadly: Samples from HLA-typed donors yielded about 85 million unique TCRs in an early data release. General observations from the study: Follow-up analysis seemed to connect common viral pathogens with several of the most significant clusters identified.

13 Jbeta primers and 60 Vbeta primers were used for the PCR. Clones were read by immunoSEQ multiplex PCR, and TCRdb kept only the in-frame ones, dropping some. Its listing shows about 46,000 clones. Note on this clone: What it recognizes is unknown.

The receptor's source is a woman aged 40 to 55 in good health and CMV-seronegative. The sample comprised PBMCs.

The CDR3 reads CASRSTGGNGEQYF. The CDR3 nucleotides read TGCGCCAGCAGATCGACAGGGGGGAACGGCGAGCAGTACTTC. The chain links TRBV5-1 to TRBJ2-7, with TRBD1 matching 9 bases. CDR1 is SGHRS and CDR2 is YFSETQ in the germline V gene. V dropped 5 bases and J dropped 6; count of bases not matched to a gene: 9. The CDR3 covers 14 residues. Full variable domain (remainder filled in from reference TRBV5-1 and TRBJ2-7): KAGVTQTPRYLIKTRGQQVTLSCSPISGHRSVSWYQQTPGQGLQFLFEYFSETQRNKGNFPGRFSGRQFSNSRSEMNVSTLELGDSALYLCASRSTGGNGEQYFGPGTRLTVT.